Each of the 13 T cell receptor beta chains below was sequenced from the same sample in a study of shared clonotypes between healthy human individuals. Measured with immunoSEQ multiplex PCR; TCRdb has only the in-frame clones, and not every one. Altogether just over 2,000,000 clones are present, around 96% being singletons, with the ten largest covering 1% to 1.3%. Positive CCR7 selection of CD45RO-negative cells yielded the naive CD8 cells, and terminally differentiated effector memory CD45RA+ cells were excluded. The sequenced sample consisted of naive CD8+ T cells sorted from blood. The origin of the receptors is a man younger than 35 in good health.

The V gene is TRBV7-3, the J gene TRBJ2-1; possible D gene TRBD2, 5 bases. The CDR3 has 15 residues. Trimming removed 2 bases from V and 7 bases from J, with 15 bases in between. Germline-derived CDR1 and CDR2 are SGHTA and FQGTGA. In DNA form, the CDR3 reads TGTGCCAGCAGCTTACTAGGCCTGCCGGGGAATGAGCAGTTCTTC. Its protein product is CASSLLGLPGNEQFF.

The chain employs TRBV7-9 and TRBJ1-2; 8 bases match TRBD1. Trimming removed 3 bases from V and 6 bases from J; junction bases left unmatched: 9. Per germline, CDR1 SEHNR and CDR2 FQNEAQ (reference sequence). The CDR3 covers 15 residues. CDR3 sequence: CASSFPLQGVDGYTF. The CDR3 coding sequence is TGTGCCAGCAGCTTCCCGCTACAGGGGGTGGATGGCTACACCTTC.

This chain connects TRBV6-5 to TRBJ2-7, with a possible D match to TRBD1 (6 bases). V was pared by 5 bases and J by 3 bases, with 11 bases between. The germline V gene has CDR1 MNHEY and CDR2 SVGAGI. The CDR3 length is 13 residues. CDR3 protein: CASSPQQGYEQYF. For the CDR3, the DNA is TGTGCCAGCAGTCCCCAACAGGGCTACGAGCAGTACTTC.

This clone was seen a handful of times. Other DNA sequences from this sample encode an identical CDR3 as well. The V and J genes are TRBV10-3 and TRBJ1-6; D may be TRBD1 (6 bases). Per the germline V gene, CDR1 is ENHRY and CDR2 is SYGVKD. This CDR3 has 15 residues. V was clipped by 0 bases and J by 3 bases, with 6 bases between them. The CDR3 here is CAISESGGYNSPLHF. In nucleotides, the CDR3 is TGTGCCATCAGTGAGTCAGGGGGCTATAATTCACCCCTCCACTTT.

The chain links TRBV13 to TRBJ1-4, with 7 bases that match TRBD1. Germline CDR1 is PRHDT and CDR2 is FYEKMQ (reference sequence). J lost 7 bases, V lost 2 bases, and 4 bases had no gene match. The CDR3 is made up of 14 amino acids. CDR3 sequence reads: CASSLTGVREKLFF. The CDR3 coding sequence is TGTGCCAGCAGCTTAACAGGGGTTCGTGAAAAACTGTTTTTT. Variable domain in full (rest from reference TRBV13 and TRBJ1-4): AAGVIQSPRHLIKEKRETATLKCYPIPRHDTVYWYQQGPGQDPQFLISFYEKMQSDKGSIPDRFSAQQFSDYHSELNMSSLELGDSALYFCASSLTGVREKLFFGSGTQLSVL.

In its sample, this clone was seen once. The CDR3 protein is CASSYGSYRANVLTF. CDR3 DNA sequence: TGTGCCAGCAGCTACGGGTCGTACAGGGCCAACGTCCTGACTTTC. The chain uses TRBV6-6 and TRBJ2-6, with D hard to call. Deletions cut 6 bases from V and 5 bases from J, with 14 bases between. Per germline, CDR1 MNHNY and CDR2 SVGAGI (reference sequence). This CDR3 region has 15 residues.

The chain couples TRBV25-1 to TRBJ1-6; D remains ambiguous. Germline lookup yields CDR1 MGHDK and CDR2 SYGVNS. The V gene lost 4 bases and the J gene lost 7 bases, with 8 bases spanning the gap. The CDR3 has 13 amino acids. CDR3 loop: CASSGSDNSPLHF. As DNA, the CDR3 is TGTGCCAGCAGTGGGTCAGACAATTCACCCCTCCACTTT.

The CDR3 region is CASSLLSPGLAASEQYF. CDR3 DNA sequence: TGTGCCAGCAGCTTACTCTCACCGGGACTAGCGGCCTCCGAGCAGTACTTC. The chain uses TRBV7-9 and TRBJ2-7, with TRBD2 matching 11 bases. The ends lost 2 bases at V and 6 bases at J; junction bases unmatched: 12. CDR1 and CDR2 from the germline V gene are SEHNR and FQNEAQ (reference sequence). CDR3 length: 17 amino acids.

This rearrangement joins TRBV15 to TRBJ1-1; D not resolved. The CDR3 sequence is 16 residues long. The V end lost 0 bases, the J end lost 1 base, and 12 bases lay between the germline ends. CDR1 and CDR2 from the germline V gene are LNHNV and YYDKDF (reference sequence). CDR3 region: CATSRDSGLGNTEAFF. CDR3 in DNA: TGTGCCACCAGCAGAGATTCCGGCCTAGGGAACACTGAAGCTTTCTTT.

The V and J genes are TRBV10-3 and TRBJ1-1; D perhaps matches TRBD1 (6 bases). The ends were cut back, 2 bases at V and 1 base at J, with 11 bases in the middle. Germline V gene data show CDR1 as ENHRY and CDR2 as SYGVKD. This CDR3 is 15 amino acids long. The chain's CDR3 is CAISELTGSNTEAFF. In DNA form, the CDR3 reads TGTGCCATCAGTGAGCTGACAGGTTCGAACACTGAAGCTTTCTTT.

This chain joins TRBV11-2 and TRBJ1-1, with 9 bases lining up with TRBD1. V lost 6 bases, J lost 0 bases, and 14 bases stayed unmatched. The CDR3 spans 18 residues. Germline V lookup: CDR1 SGHAT, CDR2 FQNNGV. The CDR3 DNA reads as TGTGCCAGCAGGTACTGGGGACAGGGAGGCACCTTGAACACTGAAGCTTTCTTT. It specifies CASRYWGQGGTLNTEAFF.

This clone was seen a few times. The genes are TRBV27 and TRBJ1-6; a possible D gene is TRBD1 (5 bases). This CDR3 is built from 13 residues. V was cut by 3 bases and J by 8 bases, with 8 bases left in between. Germline CDR1 and CDR2: MNHEY and SMNVEV (reference sequence). The CDR3 reads CASSFGGDSPLHF. CDR3 sequence (DNA): TGTGCCAGCAGTTTTGGGGGGGATTCACCCCTCCACTTT.

This sequence joins TRBV18 and TRBJ2-7; a possible D gene is TRBD1 (6 bases). Between the trimmed V and J ends, which lost 2 bases and 3 bases, there was a span of 11 bases. Per the germline V gene, CDR1 is KGHSH and CDR2 is LQKENI. CDR3 length: 14 residues. The CDR3 here is CASSPGDKYYEQYF. In DNA form, the CDR3 reads TGTGCCAGCTCACCAGGGGACAAGTACTACGAGCAGTACTTC.